These 10 T cell receptor beta chains originate from one sample sequenced in a study of shared clonotypes between healthy human individuals. Sequenced by immunoSEQ multiplex PCR; TCRdb stores in-frame clones only, minus some. The data hold hundreds of thousands of clones, with less than 85% observed a single time. Sequencing used memory CD4+ T cells sorted from blood. As to subset: CD45RA-negative fraction. These receptors all come from a man aged 25-40 years in good health.

The V and J genes are TRBV11-2 and TRBJ2-7; no definite D call. Trimming shortened V by 7 bases and J by 0 bases, and 10 bases separated the two germline ends. This CDR3 is 13 amino acids long. Germline CDR1 is SGHAT and CDR2 is FQNNGV. This CDR3 is CASTKDLSYEQYF. CDR3 sequence (DNA): TGTGCCAGCACCAAGGACCTCTCCTACGAGCAGTACTTC.

CDR3 DNA: TGTGCCAGCAGTTTTTCGCCCAGCGGGAGAGGTCCCTACGAGCAGTACTTC. This encodes CASSFSPSGRGPYEQYF. This chain uses TRBV27 with TRBJ2-7; 8 bases match TRBD2. This CDR3 region has 17 residues. Losses at the gene ends were 3 bases for V and 2 bases for J; bases not matched to a gene: 12. Germline V gene sequence: CDR1 MNHEY, CDR2 SMNVEV (reference sequence).

The chain has TRBV27 and TRBJ2-1, with 9 bases lining up with TRBD2. Germline lookup yields CDR1 MNHEY and CDR2 SMNVEV (reference sequence). The length of the CDR3 is 15 residues. Germline trimming cut 8 bases from V and 8 bases from J; bases unmatched to any gene: 13. CDR3 sequence: CASGRLSGRIHEQFF. Written as DNA, the CDR3 is TGTGCCAGCGGGCGACTTAGCGGGAGAATCCATGAGCAGTTCTTC.

The sample holds many counts of this clone. The sample contains more than one DNA sequence encoding this CDR3. The gene calls are TRBV18 and TRBJ2-1, with D hard to call. The V gene's germline CDR1 is KGHSH and CDR2 LQKENI. CDR3 length: 13 amino acids. Between the trimmed V and J ends, which lost 4 bases and 9 bases, there was a span of 13 bases. The CDR3 here is CASSRSQETEQFF. The CDR3 nucleotides read TGTGCCAGCTCACGCTCACAAGAAACTGAGCAGTTCTTC.

This clone has more than one count but fewer than ten. The rearrangement links TRBV14 to TRBJ2-7, with D hard to call. This CDR3 is built from 13 residues. Germline V lookup: CDR1 SGHDN, CDR2 FVKESK. V was pared by 2 bases and J by 6 bases, with 11 bases between. CDR3 sequence (DNA): TGTGCCAGCAGCCAAATCCGGAACTCCGAGCAGTACTTC. Translation gives CASSQIRNSEQYF. Full variable domain (remainder filled in from reference TRBV14 and TRBJ2-7): EAGVTQFPSHSVIEKGQTVTLRCDPISGHDNLYWYRRVMGKEIKFLLHFVKESKQDESGMPNNRFLAERTGGTYSTLKVQPAELEDSGVYFCASSQIRNSEQYFGPGTRLTVT.

The J gene is TRBJ2-5, the V gene TRBV2; D is perhaps TRBD1 (6 bases). Germline CDR1 SNHLY, CDR2 FYNNEI. The CDR3 consists of 14 residues. V was clipped by 5 bases and J by 2 bases, with 12 bases between them. CDR3 sequence: CASSRQVPQETQYF. The CDR3, as DNA: TGTGCCAGCAGTCGACAGGTTCCTCAAGAGACCCAGTACTTC.

The chain employs TRBV18 and TRBJ2-1, with TRBD2 identical over 9 bases. CDR1 and CDR2 from the germline V gene are KGHSH and LQKENI. The CDR3 contains 12 residues. V gave up 4 bases and J gave up 9 bases; unmatched junction bases: 1. The CDR3 DNA reads TGTGCCAGCTCACTGACTAGCGGTGAGCAGTTCTTC. Translating gives CASSLTSGEQFF.

A few counts support this clone. This chain uses TRBV5-4 with TRBJ2-7, with 9 bases fitting TRBD2. CDR3 length: 17 residues. With V trimmed by 1 base and J by 0 bases, 8 bases remained unmatched. Germline V gene sequence: CDR1 SGHNT, CDR2 YYREEE (reference sequence). CDR3 loop: CASSLTGLALSSYEQYF. The CDR3 coding sequence is TGTGCCAGCAGCTTGACTGGACTAGCGTTGAGCTCCTACGAGCAGTACTTC.

The J gene is TRBJ2-3, the V gene TRBV2, with D uncertain. Germline CDR1 is SNHLY and CDR2 is FYNNEI. V was pared by 4 bases and J by 1 base, with 12 bases between. The length of the CDR3 is 15 residues. The CDR3 loop is CASSVQSFGTDTQYF. For the CDR3, the DNA is TGTGCCAGCAGTGTCCAGTCTTTCGGCACAGATACGCAGTATTTT.

For this clone: A much bigger clone sits one base away, suggesting this may be a read error. The J gene is TRBJ2-3, the V gene TRBV10-3; D is perhaps TRBD2 (7 bases). Trimming took off 9 bases at V and 2 bases at J, with 24 bases between the two ends. This CDR3 has 17 residues. The germline V gene encodes CDR1 ENHRY and CDR2 SYGVKD. The CDR3 is CAIRGAGGRAATDTQYF. In DNA form, the CDR3 reads TGTGCCATTCGGGGGGCCGGGGGGAGGGCGGCCACAGATACGCAGTATTTT.